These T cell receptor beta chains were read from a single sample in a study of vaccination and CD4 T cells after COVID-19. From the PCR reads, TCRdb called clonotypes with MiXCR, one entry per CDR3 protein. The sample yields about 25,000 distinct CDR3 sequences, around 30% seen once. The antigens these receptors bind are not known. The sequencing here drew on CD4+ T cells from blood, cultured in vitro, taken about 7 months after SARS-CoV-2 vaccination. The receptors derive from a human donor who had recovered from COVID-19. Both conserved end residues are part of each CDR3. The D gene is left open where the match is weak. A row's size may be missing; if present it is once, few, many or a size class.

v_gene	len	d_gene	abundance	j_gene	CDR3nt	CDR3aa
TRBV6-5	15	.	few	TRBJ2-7	TGTGCCAGCAGTTACTCGGCCGTCGCGGGGTACGAGCAGTACTTC	CASSYSAVAGYEQYF
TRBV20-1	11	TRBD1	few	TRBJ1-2	TGCAGTGTGGACAGGGGGAATGGCTACACCTTC	CSVDRGNGYTF
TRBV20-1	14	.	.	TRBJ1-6	TGCAGTGCTAGAGATGGGGCAACCGAATCACCCCTCCACTTT	CSARDGATESPLHF
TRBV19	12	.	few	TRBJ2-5	TGTGCCAGTAGCCGAGGGACGGAGACCCAGTACTTC	CASSRGTETQYF
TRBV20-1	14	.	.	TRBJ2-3	TGCAGTGCTCGCGCTATTTCTAGCACAGATACGCAGTATTTT	CSARAISSTDTQYF
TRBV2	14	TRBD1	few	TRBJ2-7	TGTGCCAGCAGTGACAGGGGGCGGTTCAGTGAGCAGTACTTC	CASSDRGRFSEQYF
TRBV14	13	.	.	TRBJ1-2	TGTGCCAGCAGCCAAGGCAGGTACTATGGCTACACCTTC	CASSQGRYYGYTF
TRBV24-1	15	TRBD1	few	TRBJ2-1	TGTGCCACCAGTGATCGGCAGGGGGAATACAATGAGCAGTTCTTC	CATSDRQGEYNEQFF
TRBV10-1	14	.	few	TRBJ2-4	TGCGCCAGCAGTGAGTCACGCCACCCCAGCATTCAGTACTTC	CASSESRHPSIQYF
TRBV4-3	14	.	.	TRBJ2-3	TGCGCCAGCAGCCCCCAGACCGCCCACGATACGCAGTATTTT	CASSPQTAHDTQYF
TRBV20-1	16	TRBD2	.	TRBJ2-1	TGCAGTGCTAGACGACCGGGACTAGCGGGACCAGGTGAGCAGTTCTTC	CSARRPGLAGPGEQFF
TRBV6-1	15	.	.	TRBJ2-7	TGTGCCAGCAGAAAACAGGGAGACAGTGGCTGCGAGCAGTACTTC	CASRKQGDSGCEQYF
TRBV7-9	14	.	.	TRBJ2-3	TGTGCCAGCAGGTTCAAGGGCACCACAGATACGCAGTATTTT	CASRFKGTTDTQYF
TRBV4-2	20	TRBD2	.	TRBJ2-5	TGTGCCAGCAGCCAAGATGGGTTTCCAATGTTGGCTAGCGGAAAAGAGACCCAGTACTTC	CASSQDGFPMLASGKETQYF
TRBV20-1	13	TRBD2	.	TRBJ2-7	TGCAGTGCTAGCTTGGGGGGGGTGAACGAGCAGTACTTC	CSASLGGVNEQYF
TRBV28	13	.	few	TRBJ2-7	TGTGCCAGCAGAAAGGTCGGATCCTACGAGCAGTACTTC	CASRKVGSYEQYF
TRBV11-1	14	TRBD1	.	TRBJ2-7	TGTGCCAGCAGCCTACAGGGGCAACCCTACGAGCAGTACTTC	CASSLQGQPYEQYF
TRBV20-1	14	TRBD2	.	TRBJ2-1	TGCAGTGCTAGGACTAGCGGGAGTCCCAATGAGCAGTTCTTC	CSARTSGSPNEQFF
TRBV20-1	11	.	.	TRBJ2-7	TGCAGTGCTAGAGGGACCTACGAGCAGTACTTC	CSARGTYEQYF
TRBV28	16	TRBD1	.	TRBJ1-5	TGTGCCAGCAGTGGGGGGACAGGGCGGATCAATCAGCCCCAGCATTTT	CASSGGTGRINQPQHF
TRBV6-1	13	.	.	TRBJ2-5	TGTGCCAGCAGTGAAGTTTTCCAAGAGACCCAGTACTTC	CASSEVFQETQYF
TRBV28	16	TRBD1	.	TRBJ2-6	TGTGCCAGCAGCCATCGGACAGGGGCTGGGGCCAACGTCCTGACTTTC	CASSHRTGAGANVLTF
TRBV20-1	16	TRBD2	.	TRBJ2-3	TGCAGTGCTAGCCCTCCTCTAGCGGGAATTTCAGATACGCAGTATTTT	CSASPPLAGISDTQYF
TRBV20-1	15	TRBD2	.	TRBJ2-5	TGCAGTGCTGGAACGACTAGCGGGATACAAGAGACCCAGTACTTC	CSAGTTSGIQETQYF
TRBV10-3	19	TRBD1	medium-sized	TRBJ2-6	TGTGCCACCATCAGTAACCCCGGGACAGGCCTCTCTGGGGCCAACGTCCTGACTTTC	CATISNPGTGLSGANVLTF
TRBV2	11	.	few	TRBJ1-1	TGTGCCAGCAGTGAAGCGGGAGAAGCTTTCTTT	CASSEAGEAFF
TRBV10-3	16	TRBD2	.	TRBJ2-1	TGTGCCACCGGTGGGCGGGAGGGGACCTCCTACAATGAGCAGTTCTTC	CATGGREGTSYNEQFF
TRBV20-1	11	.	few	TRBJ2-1	TGCAGTGCTAGCCATCACAATGAGCAGTTCTTC	CSASHHNEQFF
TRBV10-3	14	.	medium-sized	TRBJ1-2	TGTGCCATCAGTGAGGCCCGGGACGGAACTGGCTACACCTTC	CAISEARDGTGYTF
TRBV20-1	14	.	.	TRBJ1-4	TGCAGTGGGGCACAGGGTCCGGCTAATGAAAAACTGTTTTTT	CSGAQGPANEKLFF
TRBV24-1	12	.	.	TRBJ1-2	TGTGCCACCAGTGAGCCCGACTATGGCTACACCTTC	CATSEPDYGYTF
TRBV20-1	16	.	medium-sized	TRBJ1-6	TGCAGTGCTAGAGAGCGCCGGGACAAGTTTAATTCACCCCTCCACTTT	CSARERRDKFNSPLHF
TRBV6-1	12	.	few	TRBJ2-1	TGTGCCAGCAGAAAGGGATTCAATGAGCAGTTCTTC	CASRKGFNEQFF
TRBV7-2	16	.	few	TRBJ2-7	TGTGCCAGCAGCTTATCTGGAAGCGAATACTCCTACGAGCAGTACTTC	CASSLSGSEYSYEQYF
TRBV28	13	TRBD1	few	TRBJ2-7	TGTGCCAGCAGTTTCCGGGACAGGGGTAGGCAGTACTTC	CASSFRDRGRQYF
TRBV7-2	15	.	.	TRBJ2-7	TGTGCCAGCAGCCCCTCCGTAGCGCAGGGGTACGAGCAGTACTTC	CASSPSVAQGYEQYF
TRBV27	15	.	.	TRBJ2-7	TGTGCCAGCAGTTTAATGGCAGCTAGTTCCTACGAGCAGTACTTC	CASSLMAASSYEQYF
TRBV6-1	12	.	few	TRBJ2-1	TGTGCCAGCACTAGCGTGTACAATGAGCAGTTCTTC	CASTSVYNEQFF
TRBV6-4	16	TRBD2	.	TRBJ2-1	TGTGCCAGCAGTGACTCGGGCGGGAGGGCCTCTAATGAGCAGCTCTTC	CASSDSGGRASNEQLF